These 23 T cell receptor beta chains were sequenced from one sample in a study of blood T cell repertoires in COVID-19. TCRdb's copy holds only in-frame clones and misses some; the assay was immunoSEQ multiplex PCR. This table holds about 200,000 clones, around 88% found once. The specimen sequenced was peripheral blood. Receptors originate from a woman between 50 and 59 years old with acute or convalescent COVID-19.

The V call is TRBV28, the J call TRBJ1-5; the match to TRBD1 covers 7 bases. Trimming at V came to 4 bases and at J to 5 bases, leaving 5 bases not matched to a gene. The CDR3 extends over 14 amino acids. The germline V gene encodes CDR1 MDHEN and CDR2 SYDVKM. CDR3 protein: CASSSGQAYQPQHF. CDR3 DNA sequence: TGTGCCAGCAGTTCCGGACAGGCCTATCAGCCCCAGCATTTT.

The V gene is TRBV5-1, the J gene TRBJ2-1, with 7 bases lining up with TRBD2. This CDR3 contains 14 residues. J gave up 7 bases and V 5 bases, and 9 bases lay outside the gene matches. Germline CDR1 SGHRS, CDR2 YFSETQ. CDR3 DNA: TGCGCCAGCAGGAAGACCGGGACTAAAAATGAGCAGTTCTTC. Translation gives CASRKTGTKNEQFF.

This chain connects TRBV19 to TRBJ1-6; D unclear. Per the germline V gene, CDR1 is LNHDA and CDR2 is SQIVND (reference sequence). The CDR3 spans 19 residues. Trimming pared 5 bases from V and 0 bases from J, leaving 20 bases between. CDR3 residues: CASSVLAGSQSSYNSPLHF. The CDR3 region has the DNA TGTGCCAGTAGTGTCCTGGCGGGCTCCCAGAGCTCCTATAATTCACCCCTCCACTTT.

The chain has TRBV7-9 and TRBJ1-5; no reliable D call. Trimming shortened V by 5 bases and J by 5 bases, and 19 bases separated the two germline ends. Germline V gene data show CDR1 as SEHNR and CDR2 as FQNEAQ (reference sequence). The CDR3 has 16 amino acids. Written as DNA, the CDR3 is TGTGCCAGCAGCCCTCCGAAGCGGGAGAGAGATCAGCCCCAGCATTTT. This sequence encodes CASSPPKRERDQPQHF.

This sequence joins TRBV5-1 and TRBJ2-6, with TRBD2 matching 15 bases. The CDR3 contains 18 residues. CDR1 and CDR2 (germline): SGHRS, YFSETQ. V shed 7 bases and J 3 bases; nucleotides not matched to a gene: 8. CDR3 in amino acids: CASGGGGLAGGGANVLTF. DNA for the CDR3: TGCGCCAGCGGCGGCGGGGGACTAGCGGGAGGTGGGGCCAACGTCCTGACTTTC.

The chain recombines TRBV24-1 with TRBJ2-1, with D unclear. This CDR3 region has 14 residues. Germline CDR1 reads KGHDR; CDR2 reads SFDVKD. With 1 base removed from V and 6 bases from J, the gap between germline ends came to 9 bases. In DNA form, the CDR3 reads TGTGCCACCAGTGATTTTAGCAACTCCAATGAGCAGTTCTTC. Its translation: CATSDFSNSNEQFF.

The V and J genes are TRBV19 and TRBJ1-4, with 8 bases that match TRBD1. The CDR3 contains 15 residues. With V trimmed by 5 bases and J by 8 bases, 10 bases remained unmatched. Germline V gives CDR1 LNHDA, CDR2 SQIVND (reference sequence). For the CDR3, the DNA is TGTGCCAGTAGTTCACCTACGACAGGGGACGAAAAACTGTTTTTT. Its protein is CASSSPTTGDEKLFF.

This chain links TRBV5-5 with TRBJ2-1; no firm D call. CDR1 is SGHKS, CDR2 YYEKEE, per germline (reference sequence). Trimming stripped 0 bases from V and 1 base from J, with 5 bases between. CDR3 length equals 14 residues. CDR3: CASSLDRSYNEQFF. Here the CDR3 DNA reads TGTGCCAGCAGCTTGGACAGATCCTACAATGAGCAGTTCTTC.

The chain carries TRBV10-2 and TRBJ2-2; 9 positions match TRBD2. The CDR3 totals 15 residues. The germline V gene has CDR1 WSHSY and CDR2 SAAADI. V gave up 6 bases and J gave up 5 bases; unmatched junction bases: 7. The DNA of the CDR3 is TGCGCCAGCAGAATGACTAGCGGAGGGACCGGGGAGCTGTTTTTT. Translated, it gives CASRMTSGGTGELFF.

The chain is built from TRBV19 and TRBJ2-1; a possible D gene is TRBD2 (6 bases). The CDR3 length is 13 residues. V dropped 4 bases and J dropped 8 bases, with 12 bases sitting between them. CDR1 is LNHDA, CDR2 SQIVND, per germline (reference sequence). CDR3 residues: CASSRMWGDEQFF. CDR3 DNA: TGTGCCAGTAGTAGGATGTGGGGGGATGAGCAGTTCTTC.

The gene calls are TRBV21-1 and TRBJ2-7; the table names TRBD1, a call not compared with the DNA. TRBV21-1 is a listed pseudogene. This CDR3 contains 19 residues. DNA of the CDR3: TGTGCCAGCAGTAACGCGGCTCCCTGGAAGGACAGTCGCTCCTACGAGCAGTACTTC. Translating it yields CASSNAAPWKDSRSYEQYF.

Here the CDR3 DNA reads TGCGCCAGCAGCTTGGGCCTTAGCGGGAGGGATCTTACCTACGAGCAGTACTTC. This sequence encodes CASSLGLSGRDLTYEQYF. V is TRBV5-1 and J is TRBJ2-7; TRBD2 matches at 11 bases. The CDR3 has 18 amino acids. CDR1 is SGHRS and CDR2 is YFSETQ in the germline V gene. Trimming cost V 0 bases and J 2 bases; bases outside gene matches: 10.

V gene TRBV6-6 combines with J gene TRBJ1-5, with 9 bases lining up with TRBD1. The germline CDR1 and CDR2 sequences are MNHNY and SVGAGI (reference sequence). This CDR3 contains 15 residues. V lost 6 bases and J lost 5; bases outside the gene matches: 8. The CDR3 nucleotides are TGTGCCAGCAGCATACCACAGGGGGCACATCAGCCCCAGCATTTT. Its translation: CASSIPQGAHQPQHF.

Here the CDR3 DNA reads TGTGCCAGCAGCCAAGATGCGGACAGCTTGAACACTGAAGCTTTCTTT. It is translated as CASSQDADSLNTEAFF. The chain links TRBV4-2 to TRBJ1-1; a possible D gene is TRBD1 (6 bases). This CDR3 is built from 16 residues. V was shortened by 0 bases and J by 0 bases, with 11 bases between the two germline ends. CDR1 is LGHNA and CDR2 is YNFKEQ in the germline V gene.

A remark on this clone: The sample contains more than one DNA sequence encoding this CDR3. The chain uses TRBV29-1 and TRBJ1-1; 7 bases agree with TRBD1. CDR3 length: 12 residues. V trimming: 6 bases; J trimming: 5 bases; junction bases outside the gene matches: 6. CDR1 is SQVTM and CDR2 is ANQGSEA in the germline V gene. CDR3 DNA sequence: TGCAGCGTCCACAGGGGAGGAACTGAAGCTTTCTTT. It specifies CSVHRGGTEAFF.

The chain recombines TRBV3-1 (or the pseudogene TRBV3-2) with TRBJ2-5; TRBD1 is a possible D gene (6 bases). V lost 9 bases to trimming and J lost 1 base, with 12 bases between them. The V gene's germline CDR1 is LGHDT and CDR2 YNNKEL (reference sequence). This CDR3 has 13 amino acids. DNA of the CDR3: TGTGCCAGTACCCGGGACACCCAAGAGACCCAGTACTTC. It translates to CASTRDTQETQYF.

V is TRBV19 and J is TRBJ2-1, with 8 bases fitting TRBD2. Germline lookup yields CDR1 LNHDA and CDR2 SQIVND (reference sequence). Germline trimming cut 3 bases from V and 1 base from J; bases unmatched to any gene: 2. The CDR3 sequence is 15 residues long. CDR3 sequence: CASSIGRGSYNEQFF. In nucleotides, the CDR3 is TGTGCCAGTAGTATCGGGAGGGGTTCCTACAATGAGCAGTTCTTC. The complete variable domain, with remaining parts taken from reference TRBV19 and TRBJ2-1, reads DGGITQSPKYLFRKEGQNVTLSCEQNLNHDAMYWYRQDPGQGLRLIYYSQIVNDFQKGDIAEGYSVSREKKESFPLTVTSAQKNPTAFYLCASSIGRGSYNEQFFGPGTRLTVL.

This chain joins TRBV4-1 and TRBJ2-7; 7 bases are shared with TRBD1. The CDR3 runs 15 residues. Germline V gene data show CDR1 as MGHRA and CDR2 as YSYEKL. The junction had 10 bases not matched to a gene; V was cut back by 3 bases and J by 5 bases. DNA of the CDR3: TGCGCCAGCAGCCAGGCCCAGGGGGAAAGTGACGAGCAGTACTTC. This encodes CASSQAQGESDEQYF.

The chain combines TRBV3-1 (or the pseudogene TRBV3-2) with TRBJ1-2; TRBD1 matches at 9 bases. The germline gives CDR1 LGHDT, CDR2 YNNKEL (reference sequence). The CDR3 loop spans 13 amino acids. V was pared by 5 bases and J by 6 bases, with 4 bases of the junction left unmatched. CDR3 residues: CASSDRTGDGYTF. CDR3 bases: TGTGCCAGCAGCGATCGGACAGGGGATGGCTACACCTTC.

The J gene is TRBJ2-3, the V gene TRBV19, with 8 bases identical to TRBD1. The V gene end was trimmed by 6 bases and the J gene end by 4 bases; junction bases not matched to a gene: 9. Germline values: CDR1 LNHDA, CDR2 SQIVND (reference sequence). The CDR3 is made up of 15 amino acids. CDR3 in DNA: TGTGCCAGTAGCCCGACAGGGGAGCCGGCAGATACGCAGTATTTT. Residues: CASSPTGEPADTQYF. The full variable domain, with the rest looked up from reference TRBV19 and TRBJ2-3, is DGGITQSPKYLFRKEGQNVTLSCEQNLNHDAMYWYRQDPGQGLRLIYYSQIVNDFQKGDIAEGYSVSREKKESFPLTVTSAQKNPTAFYLCASSPTGEPADTQYFGPGTRLTVL.

The chain joins TRBV4-1 to TRBJ1-2, with TRBD1 identical over 7 bases. Germline V gene lookup returns CDR1 MGHRA and CDR2 YSYEKL. V gave up 1 base and J gave up 2 bases; unmatched junction bases: 1. The CDR3 runs 14 residues. Here the CDR3 reads CASSQGTGNYGYTF. The CDR3 DNA follows: TGCGCCAGCAGCCAAGGGACAGGAAACTATGGCTACACCTTC.

The J gene is TRBJ2-1, the V gene TRBV9; 9 nucleotides line up with TRBD2. The CDR3 runs 14 residues. Losses at the gene ends were 5 bases for V and 6 bases for J; bases not matched to a gene: 6. From germline, CDR1 is SGDLS and CDR2 YYNGEE. The DNA for the CDR3 is TGTGCCAGCAGTGGAGCGGGAGGTGTCAATGAGCAGTTCTTC. Translating it yields CASSGAGGVNEQFF.

The V gene is TRBV29-1, the J gene TRBJ2-7; D possibly corresponds to TRBD2 (6 bases). The CDR3 has 13 residues. The V and J ends lost 4 bases and 4 bases respectively, with 14 bases between them. Germline V gene sequence: CDR1 SQVTM, CDR2 ANQGSEA. CDR3 protein: CSVVLYGTYEQYF. The DNA of the CDR3 is TGCAGCGTTGTCTTATATGGGACTTACGAGCAGTACTTC.